This T cell receptor beta chain is drawn from a study of blood T cells in healthy people across ages. Study-wide results and caveats: Among T cells, TCR beta diversity per million cells dropped roughly linearly as age rose.

Alongside a J-beta primer mix, a sample-barcoded 5' primer served in a second PCR lasting about 7 to 11 cycles. Tags on each cDNA molecule came from a template-switch adaptor with 12 random nucleotides. TCRdb re-called the 5' RACE reads through MiXCR, storing one row per CDR3 protein. The table records about 1.4 million distinct CDR3 sequences, 59% of them present only once. The sample holds a few counts of this clonotype. Its antigen is not known. Each sample gave at least 6.5 million isolated PBMCs. The sample consisted of blood. The sequence came from a man aged 18 to 30 in good health.

The CDR3 loop reads CASSRNSRGHEQYF. The CDR3 nucleotides read TGTGCCAGCAGCCGAAATTCCCGGGGACACGAGCAGTACTTC. The chain uses TRBV4-2 and TRBJ2-7; D could derive from TRBD1 or TRBD2 (5 bases each). CDR1 is LGHNA, CDR2 YNFKEQ, per germline. V was cut by 4 bases and J by 5 bases, with 15 bases left in between. This CDR3 contains 14 residues.